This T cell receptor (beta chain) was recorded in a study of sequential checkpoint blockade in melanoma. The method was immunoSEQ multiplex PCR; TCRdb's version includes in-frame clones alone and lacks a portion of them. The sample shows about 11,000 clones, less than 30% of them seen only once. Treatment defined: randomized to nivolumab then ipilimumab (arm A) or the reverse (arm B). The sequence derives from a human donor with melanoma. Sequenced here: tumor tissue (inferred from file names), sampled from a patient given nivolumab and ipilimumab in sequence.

The CDR3 loop reads CASSVDHAGLYNSPLHF. Written as DNA, the CDR3 is TGTGCCAGCAGCGTAGATCATGCGGGGCTTTATAATTCACCCCTCCACTTT. The genes are TRBV9 and TRBJ1-6, with D possibly TRBD1 on 5 matching bases. The V gene lost 0 bases and the J gene lost 4 bases, with 14 bases spanning the gap. Germline CDR1 SGDLS, CDR2 YYNGEE. CDR3 length equals 17 residues.